The 5 T cell receptor beta chains below come from one sample, sequenced in a study of OX40 agonist ivuxolimab in advanced cancers. Produced via immunoSEQ multiplex PCR; TCRdb's table is partial and in-frame only. The sample has 73,000 or so clones; 80% to 90% are singletons. The specimen comprised CD4+ or CD8+ T cells sorted from blood, sampled in a trial of the OX40 agonist ivuxolimab. Receptors originate from an adult with an advanced solid tumor such as melanoma, head and neck, liver or kidney cancer.

CDR3 nucleotides: TGTGCCAGCAGCTTAGCGATGGCTTCTGAAGCTTTCTTT. Its translation: CASSLAMASEAFF. The rearrangement links TRBV7-9 to TRBJ1-1; D is undetermined. CDR1 is SEHNR, CDR2 FQNEAQ, per germline (reference sequence). V was shortened by 0 bases and J by 6 bases, with 8 bases between the two germline ends. The CDR3 loop spans 13 amino acids.

Ten or more counts support this clone. The CDR3 DNA sequence: TGTGCCAGCAGTTCGAGTCGACAGGGATCCTACGAGCAGTACTTC. This sequence encodes CASSSSRQGSYEQYF. The V and J genes are TRBV6-5 and TRBJ2-7; 7 nucleotides line up with TRBD1. The CDR3 is made up of 15 amino acids. The germline V gene encodes CDR1 MNHEY and CDR2 SVGAGI. The trim removed 4 bases at V and 1 base at J, leaving 7 bases unmatched.

The chain joins TRBV5-4 to TRBJ2-7, with D perhaps given as TRBD1 or TRBD2 (6 bases each). The CDR3 contains 13 residues. The V gene's germline CDR1 is SGHNT and CDR2 YYREEE (reference sequence). V was shortened by 7 bases and J by 2 bases, with 13 bases between the two germline ends. The CDR3 loop reads CASGRTETYEQYF. CDR3 DNA: TGTGCCAGCGGGAGGACAGAAACCTACGAGCAGTACTTC.

The chain is built from TRBV2 and TRBJ1-2, with D unclear. Per the germline V gene, CDR1 is SNHLY and CDR2 is FYNNEI. V was clipped by 8 bases and J by 6 bases, with 16 bases between them. CDR3 length: 13 residues. CDR3 residues: CASVQVPRHGYTF. The CDR3 nucleotides are TGTGCCAGCGTCCAGGTTCCTCGTCATGGCTACACCTTC.

The V and J genes are TRBV5-4 and TRBJ2-6, with TRBD1 matching over 11 bases. The V segment lost 4 bases and the J segment 2 bases; nucleotides outside the gene matches: 5. This CDR3 region has 17 residues. Germline V CDR1 and CDR2: SGHNT, YYREEE (reference sequence). The CDR3, as DNA: TGTGCCAGCAGCATCGGACAGGGGGCGACTGGGGCCAACGTCCTGACTTTC. Residues: CASSIGQGATGANVLTF.